The 2 T cell receptor beta chains listed next were all sequenced from one sample in a study of molecular identifiers for immune sequencing clone quantification. Using its own MiXCR run on the PCR reads, TCRdb lists one record per CDR3 protein. The sample comprises approximately 590,000 distinct CDR3 sequences, about 25% of which are singletons, and about 0.78% rests with the top ten. Sequences were obtained from naive CD8+ T cells from blood, with Jurkat cell RNA spiked in. Subset reported: FACS-sorted CD8+CD4-CCR7+CD45RA+ naive T cells. The source is a human donor in good health. Some libraries in this study had Jurkat cell RNA spiked in.

A remark on this clonotype: A much larger clone is a single base away; this may be a read error. The chain carries TRBV5-1 and TRBJ2-5, with D tentatively TRBD1 (5 bases). The CDR3 is 15 amino acids. Trimming took off 4 bases at V and 7 bases at J, with 20 bases between the two ends. The germline gives CDR1 SGHRS, CDR2 YFSETQ. The CDR3 DNA sequence: TGCGCCAGCAGCATAAGGGGTAACCGTGTTGTGACCCAGTACTTC. This gives the protein CASSIRGNRVVTQYF.

This sequence joins TRBV19 and TRBJ1-4, with D uncertain. V lost 3 bases to trimming and J lost 8 bases, with 13 bases between them. The CDR3 has 14 amino acids. Germline V lookup: CDR1 LNHDA, CDR2 SQIVND (reference sequence). The CDR3 loop reads CASSIEPGSEKLFF. The CDR3 bases are TGTGCCAGTAGTATTGAACCCGGATCCGAAAAACTGTTTTTT.